This TCR beta chain is from a study of T cell responses to AZD1222 COVID-19 vaccine. Whole-study context: Second-dose recipients at about 4 or about 12 weeks were treated as one pooled group. Whole-study results and caveats: Following two doses of AZD1222, Spike-specific TCR breadth and depth rose. Repertoires were obtained only post-peak T cell response. Only five or six AZD1222 recipients tested seropositive at baseline.

CDR1 and CDR2 from the germline V gene are SGHDN and FVKESK. This CDR3 contains 17 residues. Trimming removed 1 base at V and 2 bases at J, with 12 bases between. On this clone: Its antigen is still unknown.

Repertoires were generated with immunoSEQ multiplex PCR, while TCRdb's copy carries only in-frame clones and drops some. The sample comprises 150,000 or so clones, about 89% of which are singletons, and around 5% rests with the top ten. The rearrangement links TRBV14 to TRBJ2-6; D gene ambiguous. The sample here was peripheral blood, taken on day 0 of AZD1222 vaccination. The receptor was derived from an adult in good health. This CDR3 reads CASSQVLGSTGANVLTF. The CDR3 nucleotides are TGTGCCAGCAGCCAAGTTTTAGGGTCAACTGGGGCCAACGTCCTGACTTTC. The entire variable domain, with the rest obtained from reference TRBV14 and TRBJ2-6, is as follows: EAGVTQFPSHSVIEKGQTVTLRCDPISGHDNLYWYRRVMGKEIKFLLHFVKESKQDESGMPNNRFLAERTGGTYSTLKVQPAELEDSGVYFCASSQVLGSTGANVLTFGAGSRLTVL.